This entry is about one TCR beta chain. Its antigen is unknown. RNA transcripts served as the template for amplifying TCR beta CDR3 regions. When the TCR CDR3 underwent first-round RT-PCR, the HTBI primer set was used. TCRdb recomputed calls from the multiplex PCR reads with MiXCR, one row per CDR3 protein. Altogether roughly 500,000 distinct CDR3 sequences are present, over 35% being singletons, with the ten largest covering roughly 45%. The data stem from a study of T cells in Graves' hyperthyroidism and ophthalmopathy. It was uncontrolled infection, other autoimmune disease, pregnancy or lactation that excluded patients. Diagnostic decisions used clinical symptoms, serum thyroxine and TRAb, thyroid ultrasound and orbital computed tomography. The CDR3 runs 17 residues. Trimming cost V 5 bases and J 11 bases; bases outside gene matches: 20. The V gene's germline CDR1 is SGHVS and CDR2 FQNEAQ. Study-wide results and limits: Appearing also in blood were most of the thyroid clonotypes expanded above 0.001.

This TCR was recovered from an adult woman with Graves' disease, either hyperthyroidism or ophthalmopathy (not recorded which). The rearrangement links TRBV7-8 to TRBJ2-2; 7 bases fit TRBD2. The sequencing sample was made of peripheral blood or thyroid tissue (not recorded which). The CDR3 DNA follows: TGTGCCAGCAGCCAGCCAGGGACTACCTCCCCTCGATTTGAGCTGTTTTTT. Protein product: CASSQPGTTSPRFELFF.